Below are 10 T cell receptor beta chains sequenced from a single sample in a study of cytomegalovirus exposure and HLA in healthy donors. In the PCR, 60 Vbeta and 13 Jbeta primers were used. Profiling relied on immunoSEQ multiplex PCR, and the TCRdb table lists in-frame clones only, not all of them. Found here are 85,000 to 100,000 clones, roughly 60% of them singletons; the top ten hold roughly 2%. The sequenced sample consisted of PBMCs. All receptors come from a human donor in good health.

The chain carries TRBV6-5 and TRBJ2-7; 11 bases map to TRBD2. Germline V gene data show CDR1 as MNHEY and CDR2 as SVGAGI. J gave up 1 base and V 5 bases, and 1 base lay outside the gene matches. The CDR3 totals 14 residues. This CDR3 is CASSVAGGSYEQYF. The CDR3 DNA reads TGTGCCAGCAGTGTAGCGGGGGGGTCCTACGAGCAGTACTTC.

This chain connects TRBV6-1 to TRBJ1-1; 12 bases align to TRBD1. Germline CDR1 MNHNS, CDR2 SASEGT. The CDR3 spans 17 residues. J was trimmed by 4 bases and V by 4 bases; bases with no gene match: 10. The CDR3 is CASSAGTGGVSPTEAFF. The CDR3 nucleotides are TGTGCCAGCAGTGCCGGGACAGGGGGCGTAAGTCCCACTGAAGCTTTCTTT.

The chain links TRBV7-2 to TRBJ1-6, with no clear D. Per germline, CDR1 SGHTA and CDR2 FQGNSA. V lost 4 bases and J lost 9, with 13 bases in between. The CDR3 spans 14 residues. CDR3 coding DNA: TGTGCCAGCAGCTACAGAGATAACTTTTCACCCCTCCACTTT. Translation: CASSYRDNFSPLHF.

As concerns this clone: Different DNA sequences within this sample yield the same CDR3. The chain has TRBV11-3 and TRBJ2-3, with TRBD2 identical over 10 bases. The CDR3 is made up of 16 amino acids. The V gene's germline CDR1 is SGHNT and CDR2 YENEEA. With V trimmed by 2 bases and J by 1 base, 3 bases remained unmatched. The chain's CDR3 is CASSLSLAGGTDTQYF. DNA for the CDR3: TGTGCCAGCAGCTTATCCCTAGCGGGGGGCACAGATACGCAGTATTTT.

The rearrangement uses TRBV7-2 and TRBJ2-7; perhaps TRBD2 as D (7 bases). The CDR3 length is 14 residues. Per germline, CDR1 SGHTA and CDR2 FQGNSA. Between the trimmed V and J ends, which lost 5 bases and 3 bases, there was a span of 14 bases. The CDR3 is CASSPPGGGYEQYF. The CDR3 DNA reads TGTGCCAGCAGCCCCCCGGGGGGCGGCTACGAGCAGTACTTC.

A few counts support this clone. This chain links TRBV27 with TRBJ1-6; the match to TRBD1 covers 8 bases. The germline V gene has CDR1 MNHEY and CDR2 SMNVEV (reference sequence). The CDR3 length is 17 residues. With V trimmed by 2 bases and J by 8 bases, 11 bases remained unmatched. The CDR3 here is CASSLGQGAPADSPLHF. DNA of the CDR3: TGTGCCAGCAGTTTAGGGCAGGGGGCGCCGGCGGATTCACCCCTCCACTTT.

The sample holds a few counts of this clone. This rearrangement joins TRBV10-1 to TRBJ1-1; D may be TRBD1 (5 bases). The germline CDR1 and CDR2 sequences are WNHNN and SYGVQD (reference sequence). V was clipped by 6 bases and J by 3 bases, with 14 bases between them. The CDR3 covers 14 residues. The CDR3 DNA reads TGCGCCAGCAGGATAATTCGGGGGTACACTGAAGCTTTCTTT. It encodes CASRIIRGYTEAFF.

CDR3 sequence reads: CASSVRQGGYEQYF. DNA for the CDR3: TGTGCCAGTAGTGTTCGACAGGGAGGCTACGAGCAGTACTTC. This rearrangement joins TRBV19 to TRBJ2-7, with a weak D call TRBD1 (7 bases). The CDR3 sequence is 14 residues long. Germline V gene data show CDR1 as LNHDA and CDR2 as SQIVND (reference sequence). The V end was cut by 5 bases, the J end by 3 bases, with 14 bases between.

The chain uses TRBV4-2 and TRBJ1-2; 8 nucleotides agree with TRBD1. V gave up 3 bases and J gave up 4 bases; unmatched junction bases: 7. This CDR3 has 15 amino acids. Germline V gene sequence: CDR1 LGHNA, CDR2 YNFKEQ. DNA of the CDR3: TGTGCCAGCAGCCATGGCGGACAGGGTGGCTATGGCTACACCTTC. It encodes CASSHGGQGGYGYTF.

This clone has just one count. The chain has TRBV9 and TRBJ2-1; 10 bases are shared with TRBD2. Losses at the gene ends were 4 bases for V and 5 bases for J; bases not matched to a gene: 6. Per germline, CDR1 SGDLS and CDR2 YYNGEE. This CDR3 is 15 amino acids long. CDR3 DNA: TGTGCCAGCAGCCCTAGCGGGGGAGGTCACAATGAGCAGTTCTTC. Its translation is CASSPSGGGHNEQFF.